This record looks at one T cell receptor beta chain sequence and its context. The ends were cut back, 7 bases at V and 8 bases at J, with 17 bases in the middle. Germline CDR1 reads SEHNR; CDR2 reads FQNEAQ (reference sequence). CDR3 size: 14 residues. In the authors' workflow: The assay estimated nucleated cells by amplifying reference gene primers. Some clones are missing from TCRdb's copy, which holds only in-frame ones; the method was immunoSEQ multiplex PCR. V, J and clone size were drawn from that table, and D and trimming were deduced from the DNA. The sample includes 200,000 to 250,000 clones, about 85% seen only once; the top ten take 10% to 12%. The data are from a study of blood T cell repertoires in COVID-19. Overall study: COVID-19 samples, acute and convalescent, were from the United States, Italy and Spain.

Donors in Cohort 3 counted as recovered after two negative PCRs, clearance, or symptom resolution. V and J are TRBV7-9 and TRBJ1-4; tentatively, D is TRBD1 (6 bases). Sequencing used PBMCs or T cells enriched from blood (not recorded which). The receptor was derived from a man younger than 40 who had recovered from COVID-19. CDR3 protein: CASTPPGGREKLFF. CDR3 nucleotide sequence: TGTGCCAGCACCCCCCCGGGGGGCCGCGAAAAACTGTTTTTT. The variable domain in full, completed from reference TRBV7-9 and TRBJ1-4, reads DTGVSQNPRHKITKRGQNVTFRCDPISEHNRLYWYRQTLGQGPEFLTYFQNEAQLEKSRLLSDRFSAERPKGSFSTLEIQRTEQGDSAMYLCASTPPGGREKLFFGSGTQLSVL.